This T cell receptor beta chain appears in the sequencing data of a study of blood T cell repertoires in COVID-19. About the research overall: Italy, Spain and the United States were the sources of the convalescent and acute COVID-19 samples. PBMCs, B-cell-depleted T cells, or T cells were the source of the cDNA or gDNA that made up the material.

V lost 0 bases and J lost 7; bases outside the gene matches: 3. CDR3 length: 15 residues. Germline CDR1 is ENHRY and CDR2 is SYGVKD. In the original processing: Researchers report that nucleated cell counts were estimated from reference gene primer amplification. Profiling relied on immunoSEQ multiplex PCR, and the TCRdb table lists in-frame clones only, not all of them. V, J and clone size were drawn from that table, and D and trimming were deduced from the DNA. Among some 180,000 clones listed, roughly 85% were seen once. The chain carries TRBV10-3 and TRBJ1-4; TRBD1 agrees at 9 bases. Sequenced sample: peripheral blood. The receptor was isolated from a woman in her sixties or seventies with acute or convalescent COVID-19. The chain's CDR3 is CAISESRTGAEKLFF. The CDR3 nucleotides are TGTGCCATCAGTGAGTCTCGGACAGGGGCTGAAAAACTGTTTTTT.